This passage covers 7 T cell receptor beta chains from one sample sequenced in a study of T cell responses to AZD1222 COVID-19 vaccine. Generated by immunoSEQ multiplex PCR, the TCRdb table keeps only in-frame clones and is missing some. Among 130,000 or so clones listed, around 94% were seen once. The sequencing used peripheral blood, collected on day 0 of AZD1222 vaccination. These receptors originate from an adult in good health.

The genes are TRBV7-8 and TRBJ2-7; 11 bases line up with TRBD2. CDR1 is SGHVS, CDR2 FQNEAQ, per germline. With V trimmed by 3 bases and J by 4 bases, 17 bases remained unmatched. The CDR3 is made up of 19 amino acids. Here the CDR3 DNA reads TGTGCCAGCAGCTTTCGTCAGAGACTAGCGGGATCGGTGGGGTACGAGCAGTACTTC. Residues: CASSFRQRLAGSVGYEQYF.

The rearrangement links TRBV30 to TRBJ1-1; D gene ambiguous. Germline assignment: CDR1 GTSNPN and CDR2 SVGIG (reference sequence). The ends were cut back, 0 bases at V and 0 bases at J, with 2 bases in the middle. CDR3 size: 12 residues. The CDR3 sequence is CAWSVLNTEAFF. In DNA form, the CDR3 reads TGTGCCTGGAGTGTACTGAACACTGAAGCTTTCTTT.

V gene TRBV19 combines with J gene TRBJ2-2, with D tentatively TRBD1 (5 bases). Trimming removed 5 bases from V and 9 bases from J, with 19 bases in between. The CDR3 length is 15 residues. Germline values: CDR1 LNHDA, CDR2 SQIVND (reference sequence). CDR3 sequence: CASSSWGRAQRELFF. The CDR3 nucleotides are TGTGCCAGTAGTTCCTGGGGCAGGGCCCAAAGGGAGCTGTTTTTT.

This chain connects TRBV9 to TRBJ2-5; 8 nucleotides agree with TRBD2. CDR1 is SGDLS and CDR2 is YYNGEE in the germline V gene. CDR3 length equals 14 residues. The trim removed 2 bases at V and 4 bases at J, leaving 4 bases unmatched. The CDR3 sequence: CASSVGLARETQYF. The CDR3 DNA sequence: TGTGCCAGCAGCGTCGGACTAGCCCGAGAGACCCAGTACTTC. Together with reference TRBV9 and TRBJ2-5, the CDR3 gives the full variable domain: DSGVTQTPKHLITATGQRVTLRCSPRSGDLSVYWYQQSLDQGLQFLIQYYNGEERAKGNILERFSAQQFPDLHSELNLSSLELGDSALYFCASSVGLARETQYFGPGTRLLVL.

The CDR3 DNA reads as TGTGCCAGCAGTGACTCAAAGGGGGACAGGGGAGGTGGAAACACCATATATTTT. Its protein is CASSDSKGDRGGGNTIYF. The chain recombines TRBV6-4 with TRBJ1-3; the match to TRBD1 covers 10 bases. Germline V CDR1 and CDR2: MRHNA, SNTAGT. The CDR3 totals 18 residues. With 0 bases clipped from V and 3 bases from J, the junction kept 8 bases outside the gene matches.

The V gene is TRBV4-1, the J gene TRBJ1-6, with 7 bases fitting TRBD1. The CDR3 length is 14 residues. Trimming cost V 2 bases and J 10 bases; bases outside gene matches: 5. Per the germline V gene, CDR1 is MGHRA and CDR2 is YSYEKL. The CDR3 reads CASSQKTGESPLHF. The DNA of the CDR3 is TGCGCCAGCAGCCAAAAAACAGGGGAATCACCCCTCCACTTT.

J is TRBJ1-6 and V is TRBV18, with 7 bases matching TRBD1. The CDR3 loop spans 15 amino acids. J lost 7 bases, V lost 3 bases, and 6 bases had no gene match. Germline V gives CDR1 KGHSH, CDR2 LQKENI. The CDR3 region is CASSPDRVGNSPLHF. CDR3 in DNA: TGTGCCAGCTCACCTGACAGGGTGGGGAATTCACCCCTCCACTTT.